A selection of T cell receptor beta chains follows, all from one sample in a study of graft-versus-host responses after intestinal transplantation. For these receptors, no antigen is known. The data were produced by immunoSEQ multiplex PCR, yet TCRdb's version contains in-frame clones alone and is incomplete. This sample has fewer than 110,000 clones, with approximately 86% found just once. The material was unstimulated CD4+ T cells sorted from spleen or lymph node cells, obtained before transplant. These receptors all come from a human donor who was the organ donor for an intestinal transplant. The CDR3 runs from the conserved cysteine through the conserved F or W. The order of the fields is D gene, clone size, V gene, J gene, CDR3 DNA, CDR3 protein. D genes are given only for firm matches. Only some rows state a clone size, as once, few, many or a class for expanded clones.

>-|-|TRBV7-3|TRBJ1-1
TGTGCCAGCAGCCATGACTCACATTGGGCTTTCTTT
CASSHDSHWAFF
>-|-|TRBV11-3|TRBJ2-1
TGTGCCAGCAGCTTCCATGAACGGGAGTTGGACAATGAGCAGTTCTTC
CASSFHERELDNEQFF
>-|-|TRBV5-1|TRBJ1-1
TGCGCCAGGCGACCGGGACAAATCACTGAAGCTTTCTTT
CARRPGQITEAFF
>TRBD1|-|TRBV4-1|TRBJ1-2
TGCGCCAGCAGCCAGGGACAGATTAGGGGAGGCTACACCTTC
CASSQGQIRGGYTF
>-|few|TRBV20-1|TRBJ2-3
TGCAGCGCCTCGGAGCGAGATACGCAGTATTTT
CSASERDTQYF
>-|-|TRBV13|TRBJ1-1
TGTGCCAGCAGCGCCCCGTTATGGTCGCGGGTTGGCACTGAAGCTTTCTTT
CASSAPLWSRVGTEAFF
>TRBD2|-|TRBV7-6|TRBJ2-1
TGTGCCAGCAGCTTAGAAACTAGCGGCTCCTCCTACAATGAGCAGTTCTTC
CASSLETSGSSYNEQFF
>-|-|TRBV7-9|TRBJ1-6
TGTGCCAGCAGCGTCGTTGCCCCGGGGTCCTATAATTCACCCCTCCACTTT
CASSVVAPGSYNSPLHF
>-|-|TRBV11-3|TRBJ1-1
TGTGCCAGCAGAGACGGCAGGGGGAACACTGAAGCTTTCTTT
CASRDGRGNTEAFF
>TRBD1|-|TRBV9|TRBJ2-3
TGTGCCAGCAGCGTAGGGACAGGTAGCACAGATACGCAGTATTTT
CASSVGTGSTDTQYF
>TRBD1|-|TRBV6-6|TRBJ1-5
TGTGCCAGCAGTTACAGAGGGGGCGGGCAGCCCCAGCATTTT
CASSYRGGGQPQHF
>TRBD1|-|TRBV27|TRBJ2-7
TGTGCCAGCAGTTTAGAAACCCGGACAGGGGAGGAGTACTTC
CASSLETRTGEEYF
>TRBD1|few|TRBV19|TRBJ1-4
TGTGCCACCTCCCTCGACAGGGGATCTTATGAAAAACTGTTTTTT
CATSLDRGSYEKLFF
>TRBD1|few|TRBV6-5|TRBJ1-3
TGTGCCAGCACTAGCCCAGGGGGCAACACCATATATTTT
CASTSPGGNTIYF
>-|once|TRBV12-5|TRBJ2-7
TGTGCTAGTGGTAGCCGGGGGGCCCTCCACTTC
CASGSRGALHF
>-|-|TRBV11-3|TRBJ2-7
TGTGCCAGCAGCTTAGTGGGGACACTGAACTACGAGCAGTACTTC
CASSLVGTLNYEQYF
>TRBD1|-|TRBV29-1|TRBJ2-7
TGCAGCGTTGAAGATCGCAGGGGGCTTGGCGAGCAGTACTTC
CSVEDRRGLGEQYF
>-|-|TRBV11-3|TRBJ2-3
TGTGCCAGCAGCTTCTCTGGACTGACGCAGTATTTT
CASSFSGLTQYF
>-|-|TRBV9|TRBJ2-5
TGTGCCAGCAGCCCTATGGGGGCGGCCCGGGAGGCCCAGTACTTC
CASSPMGAAREAQYF
>-|once|TRBV6-1|TRBJ1-1
TGTGCCAGCAGTTACCGCCGTGAAGCTTTCTTT
CASSYRREAFF
>-|-|TRBV30|TRBJ1-2
TGTGCCTGCGCTCGGGGTAGCTATGGCTACACCTTC
CACARGSYGYTF
>TRBD2|-|TRBV10-1|TRBJ2-1
TGCGCCAGCAGTGAGTCTGGCGGGAGTACTGTCAATGAGCAGTTCTTC
CASSESGGSTVNEQFF
>TRBD2|-|TRBV11-2|TRBJ2-3
TGTGCCAGCAGCTCGTTAGCGGGTCGCACAGATACGCAGTATTTT
CASSSLAGRTDTQYF
>-|-|TRBV18|TRBJ1-1
TGTGCCAGCTCACCTGACAGGATTATGAACACTGAAGCTTTCTTT
CASSPDRIMNTEAFF
>-|-|TRBV5-1|TRBJ1-6
TGCGCCAGCAGCTGGGACTTTCCGGGCAATTCACCCCTCCACTTT
CASSWDFPGNSPLHF
>TRBD1|-|TRBV18|TRBJ1-1
TGTGCCAGCTCACTGGGGACAGCCGAAGCTTTCTTT
CASSLGTAEAFF
>-|-|TRBV25-1|TRBJ1-1
TGTGCCAGCAGTGCAGTCATGATGAACACTGAAGCTTTCTTT
CASSAVMMNTEAFF
>-|-|TRBV13|TRBJ1-3
TGTGCCAGCAGCTCCCAAACTAGAGGGATCTCTGGAAACACCATATATTTT
CASSSQTRGISGNTIYF
>TRBD1|-|TRBV4-2|TRBJ1-4
TGTGCCAGCAGCCTAATTCGGGACAGGGCTGAAAAACTGTTTTTT
CASSLIRDRAEKLFF
>-|-|TRBV18|TRBJ1-1
TGTGCCAGCTCACGAGGACAGACCAGAGAAGCTTTCTTT
CASSRGQTREAFF
>-|-|TRBV4-1|TRBJ2-1
TGCGCCAGCAGCCAAGAAGGGGGTAGGGGGGTGAAGGAGCAGTTCTTC
CASSQEGGRGVKEQFF
>TRBD2|-|TRBV4-2|TRBJ2-5
TGTGCCAGCAGCCAAGGGACTAGCGGGGCTCAAGAGACCCAGTACTTC
CASSQGTSGAQETQYF
>TRBD2|-|TRBV11-3|TRBJ2-5
TGTGCCAGCAGCTTATTGGGCGGGGGGGCGCAAGAGACCCAGTACTTC
CASSLLGGGAQETQYF
>-|-|TRBV6-5|TRBJ2-5
TGTGCCAGCAGTGGACATCGGATGGAGACCCAGTACTTC
CASSGHRMETQYF
>-|-|TRBV7-3|TRBJ1-1
TGTGCCAGCAGCCAAGACCCGAACACTGAAGCTTTCTTT
CASSQDPNTEAFF
>-|-|TRBV7-3|TRBJ2-2
TGTGCCAGCAGCTTGTATACGGGGGCGAACACCGGGGAGCTGTTTTTT
CASSLYTGANTGELFF